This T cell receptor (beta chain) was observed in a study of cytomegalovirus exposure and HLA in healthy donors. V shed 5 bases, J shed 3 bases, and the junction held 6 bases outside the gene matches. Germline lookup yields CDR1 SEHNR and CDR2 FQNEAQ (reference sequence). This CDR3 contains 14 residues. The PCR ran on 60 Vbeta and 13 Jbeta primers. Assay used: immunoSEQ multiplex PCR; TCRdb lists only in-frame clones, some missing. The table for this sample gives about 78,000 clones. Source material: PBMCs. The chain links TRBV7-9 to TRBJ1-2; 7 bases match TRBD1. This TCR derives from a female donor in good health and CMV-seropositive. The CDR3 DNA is TGTGCCAGCAGCCCCCGGGACAGCCACTATGGCTACACCTTC. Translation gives CASSPRDSHYGYTF.